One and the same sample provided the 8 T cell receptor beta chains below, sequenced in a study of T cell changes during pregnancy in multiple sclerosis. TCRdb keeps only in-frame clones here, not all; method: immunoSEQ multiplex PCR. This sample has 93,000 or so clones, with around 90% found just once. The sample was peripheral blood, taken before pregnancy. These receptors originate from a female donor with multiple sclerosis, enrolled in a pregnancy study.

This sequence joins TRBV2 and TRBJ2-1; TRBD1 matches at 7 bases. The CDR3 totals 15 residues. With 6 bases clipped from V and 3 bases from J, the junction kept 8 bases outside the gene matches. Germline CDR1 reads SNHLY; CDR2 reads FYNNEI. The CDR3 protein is CASSLLGQIYNEQFF. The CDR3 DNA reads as TGTGCCAGCAGCCTTCTGGGACAGATCTACAATGAGCAGTTCTTC.

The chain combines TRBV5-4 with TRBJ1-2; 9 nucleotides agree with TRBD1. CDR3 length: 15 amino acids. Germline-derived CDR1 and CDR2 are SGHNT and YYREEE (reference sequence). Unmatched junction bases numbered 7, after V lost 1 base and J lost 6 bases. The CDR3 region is CASSLHAGQGHGYTF. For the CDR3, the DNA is TGTGCCAGCAGCTTGCACGCGGGACAGGGCCATGGCTACACCTTC.

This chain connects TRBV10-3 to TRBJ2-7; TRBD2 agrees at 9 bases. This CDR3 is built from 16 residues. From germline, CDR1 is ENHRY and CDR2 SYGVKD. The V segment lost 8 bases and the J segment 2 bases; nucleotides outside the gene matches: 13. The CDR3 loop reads CAIGVGSGGLTYEQYF. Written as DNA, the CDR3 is TGTGCCATCGGGGTTGGTAGCGGGGGCCTTACCTACGAGCAGTACTTC.

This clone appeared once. The CDR3: CAWSVNRGFSYEQYF. Here the CDR3 DNA reads TGTGCCTGGAGTGTTAACAGGGGGTTTTCCTACGAGCAGTACTTC. The chain recombines TRBV30 with TRBJ2-7, with 8 bases identical to TRBD1. This CDR3 is 15 amino acids long. Germline-derived CDR1 and CDR2 are GTSNPN and SVGIG (reference sequence). V gave up 0 bases and J gave up 1 base; unmatched junction bases: 5.

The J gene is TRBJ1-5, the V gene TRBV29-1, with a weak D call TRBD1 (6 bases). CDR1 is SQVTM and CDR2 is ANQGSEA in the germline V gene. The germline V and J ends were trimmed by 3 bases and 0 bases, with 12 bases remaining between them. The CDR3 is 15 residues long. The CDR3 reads CSVDGGHHSNQPQHF. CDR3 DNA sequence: TGCAGCGTTGATGGGGGACACCATAGCAATCAGCCCCAGCATTTT.

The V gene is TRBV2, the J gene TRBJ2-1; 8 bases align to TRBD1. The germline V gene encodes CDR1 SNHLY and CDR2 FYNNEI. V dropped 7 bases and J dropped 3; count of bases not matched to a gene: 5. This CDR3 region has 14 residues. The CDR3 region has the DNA TGTGCCAGCAAGATAACAGGGGGCTACAATGAGCAGTTCTTC. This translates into CASKITGGYNEQFF.

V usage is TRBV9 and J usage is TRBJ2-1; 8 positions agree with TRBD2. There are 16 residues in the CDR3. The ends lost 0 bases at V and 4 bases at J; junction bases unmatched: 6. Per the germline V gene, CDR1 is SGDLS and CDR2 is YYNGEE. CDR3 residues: CASSVAGGGLYNEQFF. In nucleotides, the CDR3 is TGTGCCAGCAGCGTAGCAGGCGGGGGGCTTTACAATGAGCAGTTCTTC.

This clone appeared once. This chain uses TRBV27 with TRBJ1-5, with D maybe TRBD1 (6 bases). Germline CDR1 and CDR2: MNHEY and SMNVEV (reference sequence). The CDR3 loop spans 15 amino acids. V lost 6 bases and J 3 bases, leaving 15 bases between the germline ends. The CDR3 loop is CASRRLTGANQPQHF. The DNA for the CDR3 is TGTGCCAGCAGACGACTGACAGGTGCCAATCAGCCCCAGCATTTT.